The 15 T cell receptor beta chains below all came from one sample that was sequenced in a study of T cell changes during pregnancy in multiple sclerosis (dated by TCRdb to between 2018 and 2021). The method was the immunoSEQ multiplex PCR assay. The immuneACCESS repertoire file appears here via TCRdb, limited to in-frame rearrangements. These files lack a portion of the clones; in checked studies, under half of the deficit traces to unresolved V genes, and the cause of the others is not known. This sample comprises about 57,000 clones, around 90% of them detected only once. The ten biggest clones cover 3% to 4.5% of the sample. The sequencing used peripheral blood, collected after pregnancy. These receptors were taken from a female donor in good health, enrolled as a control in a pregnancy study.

The CDR3 sequence is CASSPSTGRFHTGELFF. CDR3 sequence (DNA): TGTGCCAGCTCACCGTCAACAGGGCGCTTCCACACCGGGGAGCTGTTTTTT. V gene TRBV18 combines with J gene TRBJ2-2, with TRBD1 as a possible D gene (6 bases). The CDR3 has 17 amino acids. V was clipped by 3 bases and J by 3 bases, with 17 bases between them. Germline V gene lookup returns CDR1 KGHSH and CDR2 LQKENI.

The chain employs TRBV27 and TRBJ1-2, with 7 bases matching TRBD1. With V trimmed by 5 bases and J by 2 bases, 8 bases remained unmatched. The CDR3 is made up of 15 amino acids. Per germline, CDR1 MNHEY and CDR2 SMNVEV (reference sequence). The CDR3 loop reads CASSVIQGGNYGYTF. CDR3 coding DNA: TGTGCCAGCAGTGTAATCCAGGGGGGAAACTATGGCTACACCTTC.

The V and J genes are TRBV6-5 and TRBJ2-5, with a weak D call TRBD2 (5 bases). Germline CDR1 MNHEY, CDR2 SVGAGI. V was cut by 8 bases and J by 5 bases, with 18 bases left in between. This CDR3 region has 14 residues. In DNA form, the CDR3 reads TGTGCCAGCGGTGGAGGTAAAGGAGGCGAGACCCAGTACTTC. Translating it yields CASGGGKGGETQYF.

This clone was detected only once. The CDR3 sequence is CASQTGQGSGGYTF. CDR3 nucleotide sequence: TGTGCCAGCCAGACGGGACAGGGAAGTGGTGGCTACACCTTC. The rearrangement links TRBV19 to TRBJ1-2, with TRBD1 matching over 9 bases. This CDR3 contains 14 residues. Germline CDR1 reads LNHDA; CDR2 reads SQIVND (reference sequence). After removal of 9 bases from V and 7 bases from J, the junction contained 12 bases not matched to a gene.

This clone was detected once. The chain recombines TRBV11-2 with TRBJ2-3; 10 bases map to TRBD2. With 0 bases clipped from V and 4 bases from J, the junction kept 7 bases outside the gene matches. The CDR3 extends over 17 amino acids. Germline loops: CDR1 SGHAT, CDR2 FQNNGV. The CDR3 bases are TGTGCCAGCAGCTTAGATGGCGCTAGCGGGAGCGCAGATACGCAGTATTTT. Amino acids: CASSLDGASGSADTQYF.

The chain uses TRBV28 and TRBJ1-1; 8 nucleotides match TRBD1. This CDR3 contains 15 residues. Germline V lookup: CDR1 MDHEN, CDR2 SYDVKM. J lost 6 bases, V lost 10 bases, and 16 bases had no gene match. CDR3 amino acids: CAILTTTGGRAEAFF. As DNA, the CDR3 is TGTGCCATTCTAACTACAACAGGGGGAAGGGCTGAAGCTTTCTTT.

The CDR3 is CASSQDHLNYEQYF. Written as DNA, the CDR3 is TGCGCCAGCAGCCAAGATCATCTAAACTACGAGCAGTACTTC. The chain couples TRBV4-3 to TRBJ2-7, with D uncertain. This CDR3 has 14 residues. The germline CDR1 and CDR2 sequences are LGHNA and YSLEER. V gave up 0 bases and J gave up 3 bases, with 9 bases separating them.

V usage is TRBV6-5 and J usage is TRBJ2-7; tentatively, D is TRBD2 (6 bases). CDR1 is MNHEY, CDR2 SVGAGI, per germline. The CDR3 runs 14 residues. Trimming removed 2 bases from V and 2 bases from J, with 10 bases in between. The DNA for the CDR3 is TGTGCCAGCAGTTACCGCGGGGAGACCTACGAGCAGTACTTC. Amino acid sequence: CASSYRGETYEQYF.

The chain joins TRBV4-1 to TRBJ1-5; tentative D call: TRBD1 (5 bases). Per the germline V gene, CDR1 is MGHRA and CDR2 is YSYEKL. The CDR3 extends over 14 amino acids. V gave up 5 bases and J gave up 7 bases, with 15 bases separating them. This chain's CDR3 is CASSNGAEQQPQHF. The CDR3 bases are TGCGCCAGCAGCAATGGGGCGGAGCAGCAGCCCCAGCATTTT.

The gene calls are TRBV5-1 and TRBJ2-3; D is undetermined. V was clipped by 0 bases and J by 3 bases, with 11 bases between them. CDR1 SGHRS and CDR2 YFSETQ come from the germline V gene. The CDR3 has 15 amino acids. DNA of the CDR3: TGCGCCAGCAGCTTGGAACTTCCCCCAACAGATACGCAGTATTTT. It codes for CASSLELPPTDTQYF. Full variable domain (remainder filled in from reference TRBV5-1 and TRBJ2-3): KAGVTQTPRYLIKTRGQQVTLSCSPISGHRSVSWYQQTPGQGLQFLFEYFSETQRNKGNFPGRFSGRQFSNSRSEMNVSTLELGDSALYLCASSLELPPTDTQYFGPGTRLTVL.

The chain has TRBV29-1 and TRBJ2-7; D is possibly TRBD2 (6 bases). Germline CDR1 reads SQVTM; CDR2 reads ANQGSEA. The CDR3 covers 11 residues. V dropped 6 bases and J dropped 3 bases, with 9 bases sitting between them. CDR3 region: CSVLANYEQYF. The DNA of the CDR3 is TGCAGCGTGCTAGCGAACTACGAGCAGTACTTC.

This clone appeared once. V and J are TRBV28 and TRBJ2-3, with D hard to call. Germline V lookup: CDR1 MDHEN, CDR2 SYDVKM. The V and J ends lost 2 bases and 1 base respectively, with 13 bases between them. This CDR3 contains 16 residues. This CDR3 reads CASSLTGSRGTDTQYF. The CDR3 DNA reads TGTGCCAGCAGTTTAACTGGATCTCGGGGCACAGATACGCAGTATTTT.

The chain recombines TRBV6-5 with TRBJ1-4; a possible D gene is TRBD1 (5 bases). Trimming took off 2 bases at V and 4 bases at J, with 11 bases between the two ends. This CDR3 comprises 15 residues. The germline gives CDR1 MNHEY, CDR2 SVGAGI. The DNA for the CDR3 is TGTGCCAGCAGTTACCTCCAGGGTGGTAATGAAAAACTGTTTTTT. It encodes CASSYLQGGNEKLFF.

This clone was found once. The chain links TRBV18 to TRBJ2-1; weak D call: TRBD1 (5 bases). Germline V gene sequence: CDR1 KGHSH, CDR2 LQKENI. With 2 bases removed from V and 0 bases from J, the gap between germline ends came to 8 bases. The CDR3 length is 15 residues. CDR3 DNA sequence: TGTGCCAGCTCACCAACCCAGGGCTCCTACAATGAGCAGTTCTTC. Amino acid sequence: CASSPTQGSYNEQFF.

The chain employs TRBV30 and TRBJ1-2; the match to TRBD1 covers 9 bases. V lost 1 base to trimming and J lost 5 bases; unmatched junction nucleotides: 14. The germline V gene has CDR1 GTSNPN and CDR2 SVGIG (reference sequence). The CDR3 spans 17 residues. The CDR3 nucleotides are TGTGCCTGGAGTGCCCACACCCCCGGACAGGGGAAATATGGCTACACCTTC. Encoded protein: CAWSAHTPGQGKYGYTF.